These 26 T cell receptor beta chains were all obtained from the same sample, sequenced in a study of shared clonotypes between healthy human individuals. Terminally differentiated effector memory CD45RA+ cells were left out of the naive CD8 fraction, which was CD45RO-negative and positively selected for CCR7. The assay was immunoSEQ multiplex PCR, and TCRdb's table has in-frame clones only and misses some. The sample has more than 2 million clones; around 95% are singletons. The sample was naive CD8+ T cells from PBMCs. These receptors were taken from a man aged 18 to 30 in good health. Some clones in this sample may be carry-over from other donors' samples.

The CDR3 protein is CASSLRLAGGPGETQYF. CDR3 nucleotides: TGTGCCAGCAGCCTTCGACTAGCGGGAGGGCCCGGGGAGACCCAGTACTTC. The rearrangement joins TRBV11-2 to TRBJ2-5; 14 bases map to TRBD2. This CDR3 comprises 17 residues. CDR1 SGHAT and CDR2 FQNNGV come from the germline V gene. V dropped 5 bases and J dropped 5; count of bases not matched to a gene: 10.

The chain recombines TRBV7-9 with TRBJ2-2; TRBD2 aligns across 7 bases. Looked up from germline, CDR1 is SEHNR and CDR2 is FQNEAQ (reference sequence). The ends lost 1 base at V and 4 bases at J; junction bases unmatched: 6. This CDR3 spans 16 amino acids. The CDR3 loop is CASSLEGAGSTGELFF. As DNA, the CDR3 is TGTGCCAGCAGCTTAGAAGGAGCGGGAAGCACCGGGGAGCTGTTTTTT.

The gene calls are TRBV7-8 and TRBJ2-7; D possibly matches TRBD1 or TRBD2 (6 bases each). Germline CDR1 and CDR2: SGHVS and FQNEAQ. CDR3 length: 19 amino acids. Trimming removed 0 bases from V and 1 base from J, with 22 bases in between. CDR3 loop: CASSLALGGPGRLSYEQYF. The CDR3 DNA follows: TGTGCCAGCAGCTTAGCGCTGGGGGGCCCGGGACGCTTATCCTACGAGCAGTACTTC.

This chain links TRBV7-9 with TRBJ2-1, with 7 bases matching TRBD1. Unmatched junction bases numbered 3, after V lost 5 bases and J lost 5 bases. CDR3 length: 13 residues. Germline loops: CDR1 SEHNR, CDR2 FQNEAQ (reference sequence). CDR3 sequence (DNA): TGTGCCAGCAGCACGGGACAGAACAATGAGCAGTTCTTC. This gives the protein CASSTGQNNEQFF. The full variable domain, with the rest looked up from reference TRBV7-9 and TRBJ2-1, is DTGVSQNPRHKITKRGQNVTFRCDPISEHNRLYWYRQTLGQGPEFLTYFQNEAQLEKSRLLSDRFSAERPKGSFSTLEIQRTEQGDSAMYLCASSTGQNNEQFFGPGTRLTVL.

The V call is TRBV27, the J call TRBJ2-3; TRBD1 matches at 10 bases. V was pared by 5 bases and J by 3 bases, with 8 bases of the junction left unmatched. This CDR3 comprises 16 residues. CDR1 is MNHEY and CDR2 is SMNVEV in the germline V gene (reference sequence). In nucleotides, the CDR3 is TGTGCCAGCAGTCTACTTCCGGGACAGGGGACAGATACGCAGTATTTT. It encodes CASSLLPGQGTDTQYF.

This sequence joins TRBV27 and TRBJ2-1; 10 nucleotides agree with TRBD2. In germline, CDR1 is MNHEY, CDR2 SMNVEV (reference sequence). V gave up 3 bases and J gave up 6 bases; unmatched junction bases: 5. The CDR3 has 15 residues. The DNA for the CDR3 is TGTGCCAGCAGTTTGTATGAGCGGGAGGGCAATGAGCAGTTCTTC. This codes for CASSLYEREGNEQFF.

CDR3 protein: CASSPLPGNSYEQYF. In nucleotides, the CDR3 is TGTGCCAGCTCACCACTCCCAGGGAACTCCTACGAGCAGTACTTC. The chain employs TRBV18 and TRBJ2-7, with D tentatively TRBD1 (5 bases). This CDR3 has 15 amino acids. V lost 1 base and J 0 bases, leaving 10 bases between the germline ends. Germline CDR1 and CDR2: KGHSH and LQKENI.

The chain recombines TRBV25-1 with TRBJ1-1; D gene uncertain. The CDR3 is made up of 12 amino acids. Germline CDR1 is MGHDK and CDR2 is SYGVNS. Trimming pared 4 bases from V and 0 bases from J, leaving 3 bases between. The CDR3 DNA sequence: TGTGCCAGCAGTGTCATGAACACTGAAGCTTTCTTT. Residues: CASSVMNTEAFF.

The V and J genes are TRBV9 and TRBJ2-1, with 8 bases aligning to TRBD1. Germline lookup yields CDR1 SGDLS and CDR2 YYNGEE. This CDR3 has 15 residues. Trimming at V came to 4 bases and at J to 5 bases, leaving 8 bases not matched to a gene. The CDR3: CASSSRQGAHNEQFF. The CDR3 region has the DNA TGTGCCAGCAGCTCTCGTCAGGGGGCCCACAATGAGCAGTTCTTC.

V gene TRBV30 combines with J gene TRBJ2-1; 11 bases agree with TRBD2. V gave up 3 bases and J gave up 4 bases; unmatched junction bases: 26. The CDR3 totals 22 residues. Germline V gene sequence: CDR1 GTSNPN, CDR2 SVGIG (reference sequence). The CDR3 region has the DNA TGTGCCTGGAGCATGAAGGCCCGACCGGGACTAGCGGTTGGCAGGGTGTACAATGAGCAGTTCTTC. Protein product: CAWSMKARPGLAVGRVYNEQFF.

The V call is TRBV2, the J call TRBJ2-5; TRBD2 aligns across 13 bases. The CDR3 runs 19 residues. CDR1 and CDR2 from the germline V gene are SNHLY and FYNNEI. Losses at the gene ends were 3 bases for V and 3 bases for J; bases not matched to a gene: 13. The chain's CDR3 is CASSDPRLAGGRTKETQYF. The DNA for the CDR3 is TGTGCCAGCAGTGATCCCAGACTAGCGGGAGGACGTACTAAAGAGACCCAGTACTTC.

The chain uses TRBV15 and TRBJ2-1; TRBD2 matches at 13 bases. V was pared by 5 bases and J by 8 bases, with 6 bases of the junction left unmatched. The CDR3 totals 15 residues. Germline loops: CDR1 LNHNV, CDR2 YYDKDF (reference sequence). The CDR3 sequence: CATSLQTSGRYEQFF. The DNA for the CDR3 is TGTGCCACCAGCCTTCAGACTAGCGGGAGGTATGAGCAGTTCTTC.

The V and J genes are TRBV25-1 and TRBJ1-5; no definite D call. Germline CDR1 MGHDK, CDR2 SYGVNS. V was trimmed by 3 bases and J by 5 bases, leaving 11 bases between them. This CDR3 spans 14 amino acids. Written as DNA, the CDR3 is TGTGCCAGCAGTGATCTTTGGGTTTATCAGCCCCAGCATTTT. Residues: CASSDLWVYQPQHF.

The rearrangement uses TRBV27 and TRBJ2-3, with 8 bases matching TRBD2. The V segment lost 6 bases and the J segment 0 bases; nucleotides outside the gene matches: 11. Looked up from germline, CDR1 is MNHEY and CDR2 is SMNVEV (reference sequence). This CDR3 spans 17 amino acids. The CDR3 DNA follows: TGTGCCAGCAGCCTGCGAACTAGCGGAGGTAGCACAGATACGCAGTATTTT. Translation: CASSLRTSGGSTDTQYF.

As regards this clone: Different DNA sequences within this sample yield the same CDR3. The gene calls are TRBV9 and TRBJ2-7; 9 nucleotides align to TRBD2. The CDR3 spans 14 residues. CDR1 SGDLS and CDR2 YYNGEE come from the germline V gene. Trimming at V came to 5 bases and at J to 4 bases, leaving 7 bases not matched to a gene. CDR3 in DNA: TGTGCCAGCAGTTTTAGCGGGAGTAGTTACGAGCAGTACTTC. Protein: CASSFSGSSYEQYF.

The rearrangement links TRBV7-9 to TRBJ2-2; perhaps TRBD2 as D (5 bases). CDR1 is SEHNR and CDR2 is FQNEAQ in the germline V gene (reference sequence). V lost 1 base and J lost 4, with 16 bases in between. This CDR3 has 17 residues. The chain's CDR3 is CASSLVIEGWGTGELFF. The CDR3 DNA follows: TGTGCCAGCAGCTTAGTCATAGAGGGTTGGGGCACCGGGGAGCTGTTTTTT.

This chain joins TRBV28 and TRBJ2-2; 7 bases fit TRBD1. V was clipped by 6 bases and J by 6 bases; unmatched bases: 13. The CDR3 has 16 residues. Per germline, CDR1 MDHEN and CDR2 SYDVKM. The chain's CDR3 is CASRTDREGFAGELFF. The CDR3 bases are TGTGCCAGCAGGACCGACAGGGAAGGTTTCGCCGGGGAGCTGTTTTTT.

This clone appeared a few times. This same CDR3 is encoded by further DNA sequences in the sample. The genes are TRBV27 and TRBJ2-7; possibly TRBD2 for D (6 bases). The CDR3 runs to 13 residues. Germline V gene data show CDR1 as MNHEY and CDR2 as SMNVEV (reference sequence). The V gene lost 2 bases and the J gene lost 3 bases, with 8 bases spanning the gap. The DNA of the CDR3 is TGTGCCAGCAGTTTAGGGGGAGGCTACGAGCAGTACTTC. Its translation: CASSLGGGYEQYF.

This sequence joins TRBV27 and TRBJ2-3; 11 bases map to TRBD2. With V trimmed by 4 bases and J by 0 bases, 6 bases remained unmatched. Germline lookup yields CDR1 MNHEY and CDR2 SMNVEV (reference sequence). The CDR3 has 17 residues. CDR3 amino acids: CASSWAGTSGSTDTQYF. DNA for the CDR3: TGTGCCAGCAGTTGGGCGGGGACTAGCGGTAGCACAGATACGCAGTATTTT.

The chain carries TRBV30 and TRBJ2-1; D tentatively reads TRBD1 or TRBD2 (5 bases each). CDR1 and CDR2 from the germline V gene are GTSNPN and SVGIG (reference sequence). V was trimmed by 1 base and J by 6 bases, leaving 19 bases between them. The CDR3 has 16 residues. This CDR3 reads CAWSGFGWEQGNEQFF. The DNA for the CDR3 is TGTGCCTGGAGTGGATTTGGGTGGGAGCAGGGCAATGAGCAGTTCTTC.

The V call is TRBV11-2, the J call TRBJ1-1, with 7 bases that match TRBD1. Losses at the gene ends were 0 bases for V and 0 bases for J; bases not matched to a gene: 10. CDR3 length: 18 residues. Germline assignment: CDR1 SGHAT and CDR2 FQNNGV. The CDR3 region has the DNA TGTGCCAGCAGCTTAGACGCTTTCTTGGGACAGTTGAACACTGAAGCTTTCTTT. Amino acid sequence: CASSLDAFLGQLNTEAFF.

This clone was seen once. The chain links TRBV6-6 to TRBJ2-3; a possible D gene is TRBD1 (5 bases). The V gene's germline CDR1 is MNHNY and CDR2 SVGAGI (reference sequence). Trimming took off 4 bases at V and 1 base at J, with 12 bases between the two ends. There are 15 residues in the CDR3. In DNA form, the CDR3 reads TGTGCCAGCAGTTCAAGACAGACACGCACAGATACGCAGTATTTT. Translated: CASSSRQTRTDTQYF.

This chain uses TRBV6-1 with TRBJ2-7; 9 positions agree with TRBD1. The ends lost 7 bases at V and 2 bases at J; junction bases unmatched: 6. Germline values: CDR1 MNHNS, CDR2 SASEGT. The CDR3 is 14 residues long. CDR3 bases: TGTGCCAGCAATTGGGACAGGGAGACCTACGAGCAGTACTTC. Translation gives CASNWDRETYEQYF.

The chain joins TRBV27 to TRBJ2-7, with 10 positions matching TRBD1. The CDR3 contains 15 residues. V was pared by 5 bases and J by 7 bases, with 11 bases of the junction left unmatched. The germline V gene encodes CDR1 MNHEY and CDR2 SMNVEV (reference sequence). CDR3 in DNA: TGTGCCAGCAGTATAGACAGGGGGCTCTTGGGTGAGCAGTACTTC. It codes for CASSIDRGLLGEQYF.

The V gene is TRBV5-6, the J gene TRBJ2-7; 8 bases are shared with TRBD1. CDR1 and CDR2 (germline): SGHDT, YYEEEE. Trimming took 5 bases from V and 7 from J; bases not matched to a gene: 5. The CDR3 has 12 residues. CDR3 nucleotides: TGTGCCAGCAGTCACGGACAGGGAGAGCAGTACTTC. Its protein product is CASSHGQGEQYF.

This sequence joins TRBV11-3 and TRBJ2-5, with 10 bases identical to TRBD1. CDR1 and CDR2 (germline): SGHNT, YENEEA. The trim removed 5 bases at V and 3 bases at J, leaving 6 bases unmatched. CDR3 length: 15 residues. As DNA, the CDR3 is TGTGCCAGCAGCGGCCGGGACAGGGGCGAAGAGACCCAGTACTTC. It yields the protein CASSGRDRGEETQYF.